The clone carrying this T cell receptor (beta chain) was counted once. The data originate from a study of CD8+CD57+ T cells in acquired aplastic anemia. Trimming took 2 bases from V and 1 from J; bases not matched to a gene: 10. The CDR3 runs 17 residues. Germline CDR1 reads ENHRY; CDR2 reads SYGVKD. Genomic DNA acted as the template from which TCR beta VDJ combination and CDR3 sequence profiling were carried out. TCRdb ran MiXCR on the reads and lists one entry per CDR3 protein. The table includes a few hundred thousand distinct CDR3 sequences, roughly 55% detected once. The receptor's source is a human donor in good health. This chain connects TRBV10-3 to TRBJ2-7, with 8 bases fitting TRBD1. Sequencing was performed on sorted CD4+, CD8+, or CD8+CD57+ T cells (not recorded which) from PBMCs. CDR3 nucleotide sequence: TGTGCCATCAGTGAGGGAGGGGGACAGGCAACTTCCTACGAGCAGTACTTC. This gives the protein CAISEGGGQATSYEQYF.